What follows are 7 T cell receptor beta chains derived from one specimen sequenced in a study of OX40 agonist ivuxolimab in advanced cancers. Sequencing used immunoSEQ multiplex PCR; TCRdb keeps in-frame clones, though not all of them. The repertoire holds tens of thousands of clones, approximately 95% seen once, with 20% in the top ten. The sequences come from CD4+ or CD8+ T cells sorted from blood, collected in a trial of the OX40 agonist ivuxolimab. These receptors were collected from an adult with an advanced solid tumor such as melanoma, head and neck, liver or kidney cancer.

This chain uses TRBV19 with TRBJ2-7; maybe TRBD1 (6 bases). This CDR3 is built from 15 residues. Trimming cost V 6 bases and J 3 bases, with 18 bases left between them. Germline values: CDR1 LNHDA, CDR2 SQIVND (reference sequence). The CDR3, as DNA: TGTGCCAGTAGCCTTGGGGGCGAGGGGGTCTACGAGCAGTACTTC. Its protein is CASSLGGEGVYEQYF.

This clone was found a few times. The chain links TRBV10-3 to TRBJ1-1; 7 bases map to TRBD1. Germline V gives CDR1 ENHRY, CDR2 SYGVKD. The CDR3 is 13 amino acids. The trim removed 3 bases at V and 11 bases at J, leaving 9 bases unmatched. Here the CDR3 reads CAISDPPDRVAFF. CDR3 DNA sequence: TGTGCCATCAGTGACCCTCCTGACAGGGTGGCTTTCTTT.

This chain links TRBV27 with TRBJ2-2; tentative D call: TRBD1 (6 bases). V was pared by 6 bases and J by 8 bases, with 13 bases between. The CDR3 is 13 residues long. CDR1 MNHEY and CDR2 SMNVEV come from the germline V gene (reference sequence). CDR3 bases: TGTGCCAGCAGGGCCAGGGGATCGGGGGAGCTGTTTTTT. Protein sequence: CASRARGSGELFF.

The chain couples TRBV5-4 to TRBJ1-1, with unresolved D. The CDR3 contains 11 residues. Germline loops: CDR1 SGHNT, CDR2 YYREEE (reference sequence). Trimming cost V 1 base and J 4 bases, with 2 bases left between them. CDR3 in amino acids: CASSLSTEAFF. CDR3 nucleotides: TGTGCCAGCAGCTTGAGCACTGAAGCTTTCTTT. Full variable domain (outside the CDR3, taken from reference TRBV5-4 and TRBJ1-1): ETGVTQSPTHLIKTRGQQVTLRCSSQSGHNTVSWYQQALGQGPQFIFQYYREEENGRGNFPPRFSGLQFPNYSSELNVNALELDDSALYLCASSLSTEAFFGQGTRLTVV.

This chain uses TRBV6-5 with TRBJ2-1, with no clear D. This CDR3 contains 15 residues. Germline V CDR1 and CDR2: MNHEY, SVGAGI. V lost 4 bases and J lost 7, with 17 bases in between. In DNA, the CDR3 is TGTGCCAGCAGTTGGGCGTCGGATGTAGGTAATGAGCAGTTCTTC. Encoded protein: CASSWASDVGNEQFF.

As to this clone: The junction shows a germline mismatch at one end, possibly a read error. This chain uses TRBV7-7 with TRBJ2-1; D is unclear. Germline assignment: CDR1 SSHAT and CDR2 FNYEAQ (reference sequence). The CDR3 covers 13 residues. The DNA for the CDR3 is TGTGCTAGCAGCTTAGCCGGATGGGATGAGCAGTTCTTC. Protein sequence: CASSLAGWDEQFF.

V usage is TRBV14 and J usage is TRBJ2-2; D gene ambiguous. The CDR3 loop spans 15 amino acids. Trimming took 5 bases from V and 6 from J, leaving 16 bases between them. Germline lookup yields CDR1 SGHDN and CDR2 FVKESK. In DNA, the CDR3 is TGTGCCAGCAGCTCTCTAGACCGACGCCCCGGGGAGCTGTTTTTT. Its protein is CASSSLDRRPGELFF.